These 31 T cell receptor beta chains share one sample of origin, sequenced in a study of blood T cell repertoires in COVID-19. Clones were sequenced by immunoSEQ multiplex PCR, and TCRdb holds only the in-frame ones, with some missing. Of roughly 100,000 clones listed, 82% were seen once; the top ten hold 4% to 5.5%. Sequencing was carried out using peripheral blood. The receptor source for this set is a man between 60 and 75 years old with acute or convalescent COVID-19.

The V call is TRBV27, the J call TRBJ2-5; maybe TRBD1 (6 bases). The CDR3 is made up of 15 amino acids. Trimming stripped 0 bases from V and 2 bases from J, with 10 bases between. Germline values: CDR1 MNHEY, CDR2 SMNVEV (reference sequence). Here the CDR3 reads CASSLSTTGQETQYF. The CDR3 nucleotides read TGTGCCAGCAGTTTATCCACGACAGGTCAAGAGACCCAGTACTTC.

This clone was seen only once. The rearrangement links TRBV2 to TRBJ2-2; maybe TRBD1 (6 bases). CDR1 and CDR2 from the germline V gene are SNHLY and FYNNEI. V dropped 5 bases and J dropped 8 bases, with 15 bases sitting between them. This CDR3 contains 14 residues. CDR3 nucleotides: TGTGCCAGCAGTCCAGAAAGGGGGTTGGGGGAGCTGTTTTTT. This sequence encodes CASSPERGLGELFF.

The J gene is TRBJ1-5, the V gene TRBV5-1; 8 nucleotides line up with TRBD1. CDR3 length equals 15 residues. CDR1 is SGHRS and CDR2 is YFSETQ in the germline V gene. The ends lost 4 bases at V and 1 base at J; junction bases unmatched: 4. In DNA, the CDR3 is TGCGCCAGCAGCGAGACAGGGGTAAGCAATCAGCCCCAGCATTTT. The encoded protein is CASSETGVSNQPQHF.

The chain carries TRBV27 and TRBJ2-3; TRBD2 matches at 7 bases. This CDR3 spans 16 amino acids. Trimming at V came to 1 base and at J to 4 bases, leaving 8 bases not matched to a gene. Germline V gene data show CDR1 as MNHEY and CDR2 as SMNVEV (reference sequence). The CDR3 reads CASSLYSGSVPDTQYF. The DNA of the CDR3 is TGTGCCAGCAGTTTATATAGCGGGTCCGTACCAGATACGCAGTATTTT.

The chain carries TRBV7-2 and TRBJ1-4; weak D call: TRBD1 (5 bases). CDR1 and CDR2 (germline): SGHTA, FQGNSA. This CDR3 is built from 15 residues. Trimming removed 5 bases at V and 4 bases at J, with 14 bases between. The CDR3 sequence is CASSTGGVSNEKLFF. For the CDR3, the DNA is TGTGCCAGCAGCACTGGGGGGGTTAGTAATGAAAAACTGTTTTTT.

The count of this clone is one. The chain is built from TRBV3-1 (or the pseudogene TRBV3-2) and TRBJ2-1, with 9 bases that match TRBD2. Trimming at V came to 1 base and at J to 15 bases, leaving 7 bases not matched to a gene. This CDR3 is 13 amino acids long. Germline assignment: CDR1 LGHDT and CDR2 YNNKEL (reference sequence). The CDR3 DNA sequence: TGTGCCAGCAGCCAAGTCCTAGCGGGACCGGGGTTCTTC. This encodes CASSQVLAGPGFF.

This chain joins TRBV5-1 and TRBJ2-5, with D possibly TRBD1 on 5 matching bases. V lost 4 bases, J lost 1 base, and 14 bases lay in between. The CDR3 extends over 15 amino acids. CDR1 is SGHRS, CDR2 YFSETQ, per germline. CDR3 loop: CASSPPTAIQETQYF. The DNA for the CDR3 is TGCGCCAGCAGCCCGCCGACAGCGATCCAAGAGACCCAGTACTTC.

The chain couples TRBV6-2 or TRBV6-3 to TRBJ1-5; D perhaps matches TRBD1 (6 bases). This CDR3 spans 14 amino acids. From germline, CDR1 is MNHEY and CDR2 SVGEGT. Trimming removed 4 bases at V and 2 bases at J, with 9 bases between. CDR3 protein: CASSSRTGNQPQHF. In nucleotides, the CDR3 is TGTGCCAGCAGTTCAAGGACAGGCAATCAGCCCCAGCATTTT.

The genes are TRBV12-5 and TRBJ2-7; D is perhaps TRBD1 (5 bases). CDR3 length: 12 amino acids. V lost 5 bases and J lost 3, with 8 bases in between. The germline gives CDR1 LGHNT, CDR2 FRNRAP. CDR3 nucleotides: TGTGCTAGTGGTGTTGACAGCTACGAGCAGTACTTC. Residues: CASGVDSYEQYF.

This clone was observed a handful of times. The chain links TRBV9 to TRBJ2-1; 14 bases map to TRBD2. The junction had 4 bases not matched to a gene; V was cut back by 2 bases and J by 0 bases. CDR3 length: 18 amino acids. Germline CDR1 and CDR2: SGDLS and YYNGEE. DNA for the CDR3: TGTGCCAGCAGCGTTCGGACTAGCGGGGGGTTCTCCTACAATGAGCAGTTCTTC. This encodes CASSVRTSGGFSYNEQFF.

V and J are TRBV24-1 and TRBJ1-1; TRBD1 is a possible D gene (6 bases). This CDR3 region has 15 residues. CDR1 is KGHDR, CDR2 SFDVKD, per germline. Trimming left V 3 bases short and J 2 bases short, with 12 bases between. The CDR3 sequence is CATSDAGATNTEAFF. CDR3 sequence (DNA): TGTGCCACCAGTGATGCGGGGGCTACAAACACTGAAGCTTTCTTT.

This chain joins TRBV11-2 and TRBJ1-2, with TRBD1 matching 7 bases. V shed 5 bases, J shed 3 bases, and the junction held 9 bases outside the gene matches. Germline V gene sequence: CDR1 SGHAT, CDR2 FQNNGV. This CDR3 spans 15 amino acids. The CDR3 spells CASSPTGTVYYGYTF. The CDR3, as DNA: TGTGCCAGCAGCCCTACTGGGACAGTCTACTATGGCTACACCTTC.

The rearrangement links TRBV7-9 to TRBJ1-1; 10 bases align to TRBD1. CDR1 SEHNR and CDR2 FQNEAQ come from the germline V gene (reference sequence). This CDR3 has 18 amino acids. J lost 2 bases, V lost 6 bases, and 15 bases had no gene match. The CDR3 region is CASSMVPGQGIGNTEAFF. Here the CDR3 DNA reads TGTGCCAGCAGTATGGTCCCGGGACAGGGGATTGGAAACACTGAAGCTTTCTTT.

The chain carries TRBV5-4 and TRBJ1-1; no firm D call. The germline V gene has CDR1 SGHNT and CDR2 YYREEE (reference sequence). The CDR3 contains 13 residues. Trimming took 2 bases from V and 2 from J, leaving 7 bases between them. CDR3 nucleotides: TGTGCCAGCAGCTTACAAGAAAACACTGAAGCTTTCTTT. Its translation is CASSLQENTEAFF.

The chain has TRBV3-1 (or the pseudogene TRBV3-2) and TRBJ1-5; 9 bases agree with TRBD1. The J segment lost 7 bases and the V segment lost 1 base, leaving 5 bases of the junction unmatched. Germline CDR1 reads LGHDT; CDR2 reads YNNKEL (reference sequence). This CDR3 comprises 15 residues. CDR3 sequence: CASSQGGTGLQPQHF. CDR3 bases: TGTGCCAGCAGCCAAGGTGGGACAGGGTTACAGCCCCAGCATTTT.

The V call is TRBV7-3, the J call TRBJ2-2; D is possibly TRBD1 (6 bases). Trimming stripped 5 bases from V and 7 bases from J, with 11 bases between. This CDR3 has 13 amino acids. Germline V CDR1 and CDR2: SGHTA, FQGTGA. The CDR3, as DNA: TGTGCCAGCAGCGCCAGGGGTGGCGGGGAGCTGTTTTTT. Protein sequence: CASSARGGGELFF.

The rearrangement uses TRBV30 and TRBJ2-1, with TRBD2 matching 14 bases. The CDR3 consists of 15 residues. Trimming at V came to 1 base and at J to 10 bases, leaving 6 bases not matched to a gene. The germline V gene encodes CDR1 GTSNPN and CDR2 SVGIG (reference sequence). CDR3 sequence reads: CAWSATSGRAQEQFF. The CDR3 DNA sequence: TGTGCCTGGAGTGCGACTAGCGGGAGGGCCCAGGAGCAGTTCTTC.

The chain recombines TRBV5-1 with TRBJ1-1; TRBD1 might be the D (6 bases). CDR3 length: 14 residues. Germline V gene data show CDR1 as SGHRS and CDR2 as YFSETQ. The V gene lost 4 bases and the J gene lost 6 bases, with 16 bases spanning the gap. The CDR3 DNA sequence: TGCGCCAGCAGCGTGGGGGCAGGGGCGGCTGAAGCTTTCTTT. The encoded protein is CASSVGAGAAEAFF. Based on the CDR3 plus reference TRBV5-1 and TRBJ1-1, the full variable domain is KAGVTQTPRYLIKTRGQQVTLSCSPISGHRSVSWYQQTPGQGLQFLFEYFSETQRNKGNFPGRFSGRQFSNSRSEMNVSTLELGDSALYLCASSVGAGAAEAFFGQGTRLTVV.

The V call is TRBV6-6, the J call TRBJ2-1, with 12 bases fitting TRBD2. CDR3 size: 16 residues. CDR1 and CDR2 (germline): MNHNY, SVGAGI (reference sequence). Trimming removed 6 bases from V and 6 bases from J; junction bases left unmatched: 9. The CDR3 loop reads CASRSSLAGGPNEQFF. The CDR3 DNA reads TGTGCCAGCAGGTCTTCACTAGCGGGAGGACCCAATGAGCAGTTCTTC.

V gene TRBV5-6 combines with J gene TRBJ1-2; maybe TRBD1 (6 bases). The germline V gene has CDR1 SGHDT and CDR2 YYEEEE. The CDR3 has 17 amino acids. V was pared by 5 bases and J by 9 bases, with 29 bases between. The CDR3 loop reads CASRESGGSTGHMRYTF. The CDR3 region has the DNA TGTGCCAGCAGAGAAAGTGGGGGCTCAACCGGGCATATGCGCTACACCTTC.

J is TRBJ2-1 and V is TRBV7-6, with D tentatively TRBD2 (5 bases). The CDR3 is made up of 14 amino acids. Looked up from germline, CDR1 is SGHVS and CDR2 is FNYEAQ. V was cut by 1 base and J by 9 bases, with 13 bases left in between. CDR3 protein: CASSLDSRGGEQFF. The CDR3 DNA is TGTGCCAGCAGCTTAGACTCACGGGGTGGTGAGCAGTTCTTC. The whole variable domain, filled in from reference TRBV7-6 and TRBJ2-1, reads GAGVSQSPRYKVTKRGQDVALRCDPISGHVSLYWYRQALGQGPEFLTYFNYEAQQDKSGLPNDRFSAERPEGSISTLTIQRTEQRDSAMYRCASSLDSRGGEQFFGPGTRLTVL.

The CDR3 DNA reads TGCGCCAGCAGTCGACAGGCGAACACTGAAGCTTTCTTT. Protein product: CASSRQANTEAFF. The V call is TRBV5-1, the J call TRBJ1-1, with D possibly matching TRBD1 (6 bases). Between the trimmed V and J ends, which lost 5 bases and 1 base, there was a span of 9 bases. The CDR3 totals 13 residues. Looked up from germline, CDR1 is SGHRS and CDR2 is YFSETQ.

The CDR3, as DNA: TGTGCCAGCATCAACACCAGGGGGCTAACTGAAGCTTTCTTT. Its translation is CASINTRGLTEAFF. This sequence joins TRBV2 and TRBJ1-1; 8 nucleotides line up with TRBD1. The CDR3 has 14 residues. Germline V gene lookup returns CDR1 SNHLY and CDR2 FYNNEI. V shed 7 bases and J 5 bases; nucleotides not matched to a gene: 9. The full variable domain, rest sourced from reference TRBV2 and TRBJ1-1, is EPEVTQTPSHQVTQMGQEVILRCVPISNHLYFYWYRQILGQKVEFLVSFYNNEISEKSEIFDDQFSVERPDGSNFTLKIRSTKLEDSAMYFCASINTRGLTEAFFGQGTRLTVV.

The chain carries TRBV12-5 and TRBJ2-1; a weak D match, TRBD1 (6 bases). The CDR3 contains 14 residues. Trimming took off 4 bases at V and 4 bases at J, with 11 bases between the two ends. Germline assignment: CDR1 LGHNT and CDR2 FRNRAP. CDR3 nucleotides: TGTGCTAGTGGTTCCACGGGGACATACAATGAGCAGTTCTTC. This codes for CASGSTGTYNEQFF. The full variable domain, in which reference TRBV12-5 and TRBJ2-1 provide the parts outside the CDR3, is DARVTQTPRHKVTEMGQEVTMRCQPILGHNTVFWYRQTMMQGLELLAYFRNRAPLDDSGMPKDRFSAEMPDATLATLKIQPSEPRDSAVYFCASGSTGTYNEQFFGPGTRLTVL.

The V gene is TRBV6-5, the J gene TRBJ1-5, with D perhaps matching TRBD1 (6 bases). Trimming stripped 9 bases from V and 0 bases from J, with 12 bases between. The CDR3 is 14 amino acids. Germline values: CDR1 MNHEY, CDR2 SVGAGI. CDR3 in amino acids: CARMTGDSNQPQHF. Written as DNA, the CDR3 is TGTGCCAGGATGACAGGCGATAGCAATCAGCCCCAGCATTTT.

The gene calls are TRBV27 and TRBJ2-1, with TRBD2 identical over 9 bases. Germline trimming cut 8 bases from V and 9 bases from J; bases unmatched to any gene: 20. CDR1 MNHEY and CDR2 SMNVEV come from the germline V gene (reference sequence). CDR3 size: 17 residues. DNA of the CDR3: TGTGCCAGCCGTCCCAGTAGCGGGAGAGGTCCCCCCGCTGAGCAGTTCTTC. Residues: CASRPSSGRGPPAEQFF.

CDR3 in DNA: TGTGCCAGCAGCATGCCCACTAGCGGGAGCGATGAGCAGTTCTTC. It codes for CASSMPTSGSDEQFF. V usage is TRBV7-2 and J usage is TRBJ2-1; TRBD2 matches 11 bases. This CDR3 is built from 15 residues. Germline V gene data show CDR1 as SGHTA and CDR2 as FQGNSA. V gave up 5 bases and J gave up 8 bases; unmatched junction bases: 8.

The rearrangement uses TRBV27 and TRBJ2-2; unclear D gene. Trimming stripped 3 bases from V and 4 bases from J, with 12 bases between. The CDR3 has 15 amino acids. Germline CDR1 is MNHEY and CDR2 is SMNVEV (reference sequence). In DNA, the CDR3 is TGTGCCAGCAGTTTGGGCTCTTTGGGCACCGGGGAGCTGTTTTTT. It translates to CASSLGSLGTGELFF.

The chain couples TRBV28 to TRBJ1-2; 12 positions agree with TRBD1. This CDR3 is 12 amino acids long. Losses at the gene ends were 8 bases for V and 8 bases for J; bases not matched to a gene: 3. Germline V lookup: CDR1 MDHEN, CDR2 SYDVKM. The CDR3 is CASRDRGLGYTF. CDR3 nucleotide sequence: TGTGCCAGCCGGGACAGGGGGCTGGGCTACACCTTC.

The rearrangement joins TRBV9 to TRBJ1-2, with D tentatively TRBD1 (6 bases). Trimming removed 6 bases at V and 0 bases at J, with 15 bases between. CDR3 length: 15 residues. Germline CDR1 is SGDLS and CDR2 is YYNGEE. CDR3 protein: CASTQRQDTNYGYTF. The CDR3 region has the DNA TGTGCCAGCACTCAGCGACAGGACACTAACTATGGCTACACCTTC.

The count of this clone is one. The chain recombines TRBV6-4 with TRBJ2-1; TRBD2 agrees at 10 bases. CDR3 length: 13 amino acids. The V gene's germline CDR1 is MRHNA and CDR2 SNTAGT. With V trimmed by 3 bases and J by 15 bases, 8 bases remained unmatched. The CDR3 loop is CASSEQAGGPAFF. The CDR3 DNA follows: TGTGCCAGCAGTGAGCAAGCGGGGGGGCCTGCGTTCTTC.